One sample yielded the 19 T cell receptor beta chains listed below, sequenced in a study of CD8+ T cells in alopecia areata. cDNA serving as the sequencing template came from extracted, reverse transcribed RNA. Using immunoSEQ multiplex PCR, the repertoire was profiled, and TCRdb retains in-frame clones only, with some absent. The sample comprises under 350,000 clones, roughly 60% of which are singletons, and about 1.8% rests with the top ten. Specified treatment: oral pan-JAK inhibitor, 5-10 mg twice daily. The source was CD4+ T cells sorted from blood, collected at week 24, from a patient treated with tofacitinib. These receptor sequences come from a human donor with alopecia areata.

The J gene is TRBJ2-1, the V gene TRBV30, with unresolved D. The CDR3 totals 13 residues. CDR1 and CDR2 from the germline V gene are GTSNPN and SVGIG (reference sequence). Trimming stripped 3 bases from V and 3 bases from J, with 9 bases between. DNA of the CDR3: TGTGCCTGGAGCTGGGATCTCTACAATGAGCAGTTCTTC. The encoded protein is CAWSWDLYNEQFF.

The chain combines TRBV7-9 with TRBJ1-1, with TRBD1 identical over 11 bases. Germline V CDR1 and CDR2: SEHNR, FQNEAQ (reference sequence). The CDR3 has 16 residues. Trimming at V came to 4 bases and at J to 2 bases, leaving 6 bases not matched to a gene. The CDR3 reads CASSWTGGGKNTEAFF. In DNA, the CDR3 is TGTGCCAGCAGCTGGACAGGGGGCGGCAAAAACACTGAAGCTTTCTTT. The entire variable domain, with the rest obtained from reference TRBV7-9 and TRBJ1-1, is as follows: DTGVSQNPRHKITKRGQNVTFRCDPISEHNRLYWYRQTLGQGPEFLTYFQNEAQLEKSRLLSDRFSAERPKGSFSTLEIQRTEQGDSAMYLCASSWTGGGKNTEAFFGQGTRLTVV.

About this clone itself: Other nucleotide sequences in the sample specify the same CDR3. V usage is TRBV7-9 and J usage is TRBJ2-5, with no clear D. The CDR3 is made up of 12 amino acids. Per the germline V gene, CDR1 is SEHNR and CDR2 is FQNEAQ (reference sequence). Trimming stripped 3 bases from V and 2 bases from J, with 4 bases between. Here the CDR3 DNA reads TGTGCCAGCAGCTTGGGTCAAGAGACCCAGTACTTC. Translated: CASSLGQETQYF.

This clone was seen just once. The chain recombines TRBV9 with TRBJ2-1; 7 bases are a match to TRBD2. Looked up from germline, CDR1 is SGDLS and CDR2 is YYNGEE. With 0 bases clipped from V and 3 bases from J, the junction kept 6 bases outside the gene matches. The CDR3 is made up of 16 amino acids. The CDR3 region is CASSVAAGVGYNEQFF. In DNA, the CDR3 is TGTGCCAGCAGCGTAGCTGCGGGGGTAGGCTACAATGAGCAGTTCTTC.

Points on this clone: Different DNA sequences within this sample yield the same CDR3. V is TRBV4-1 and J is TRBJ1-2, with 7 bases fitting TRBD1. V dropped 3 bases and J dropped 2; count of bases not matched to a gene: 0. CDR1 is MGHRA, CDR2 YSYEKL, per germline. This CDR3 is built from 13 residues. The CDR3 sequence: CASSQGQNYGYTF. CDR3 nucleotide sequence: TGCGCCAGCAGCCAGGGACAGAACTATGGCTACACCTTC.

This chain's CDR3 is CASSLGGAGLGTEAFF. For the CDR3, the DNA is TGCGCCAGCAGCTTGGGAGGCGCGGGGTTGGGGACTGAAGCTTTCTTT. The V call is TRBV5-1, the J call TRBJ1-1, with D hard to call. Trimming left V 0 bases short and J 5 bases short, with 17 bases between. The CDR3 has 16 residues. CDR1 and CDR2 from the germline V gene are SGHRS and YFSETQ.

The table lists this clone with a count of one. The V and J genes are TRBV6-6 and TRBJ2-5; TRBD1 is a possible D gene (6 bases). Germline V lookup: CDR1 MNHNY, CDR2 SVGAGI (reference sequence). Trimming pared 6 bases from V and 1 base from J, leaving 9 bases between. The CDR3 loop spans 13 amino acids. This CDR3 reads CASRTGSQETQYF. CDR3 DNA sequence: TGTGCCAGCAGAACAGGGTCCCAAGAGACCCAGTACTTC.

The CDR3 DNA sequence: TGTGCCACCAGCAGAGCGGGGGGGCCCGATGAGCAGTTCTTC. Translating gives CATSRAGGPDEQFF. The chain is built from TRBV15 and TRBJ2-1; 8 positions agree with TRBD2. The germline gives CDR1 LNHNV, CDR2 YYDKDF (reference sequence). This CDR3 comprises 14 residues. J lost 8 bases, V lost 1 base, and 4 bases had no gene match.

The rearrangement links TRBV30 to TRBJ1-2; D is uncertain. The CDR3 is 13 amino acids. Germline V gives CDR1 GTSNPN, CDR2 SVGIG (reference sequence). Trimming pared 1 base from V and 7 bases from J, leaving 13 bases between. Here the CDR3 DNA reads TGTGCCTGGAGTGAAAGGCTATTAGGTGGCTACACCTTC. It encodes CAWSERLLGGYTF.

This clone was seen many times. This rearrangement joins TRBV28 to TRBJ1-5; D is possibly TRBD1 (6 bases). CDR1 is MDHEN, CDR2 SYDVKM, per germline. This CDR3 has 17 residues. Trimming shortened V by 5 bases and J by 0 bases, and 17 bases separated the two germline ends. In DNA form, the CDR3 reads TGTGCCAGCAGTACACTGGACAGCATGTATAGCAATCAGCCCCAGCATTTT. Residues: CASSTLDSMYSNQPQHF. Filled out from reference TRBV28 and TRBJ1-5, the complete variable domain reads DVKVTQSSRYLVKRTGEKVFLECVQDMDHENMFWYRQDPGLGLRLIYFSYDVKMKEKGDIPEGYSVSREKKERFSLILESASTNQTSMYLCASSTLDSMYSNQPQHFGDGTRLSIL.

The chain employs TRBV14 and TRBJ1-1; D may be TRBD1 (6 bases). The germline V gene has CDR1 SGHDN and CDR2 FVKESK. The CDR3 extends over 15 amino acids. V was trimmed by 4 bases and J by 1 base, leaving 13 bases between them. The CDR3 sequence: CASSPRGRANTEAFF. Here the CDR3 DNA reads TGTGCCAGCAGCCCAAGGGGGAGAGCGAACACTGAAGCTTTCTTT.

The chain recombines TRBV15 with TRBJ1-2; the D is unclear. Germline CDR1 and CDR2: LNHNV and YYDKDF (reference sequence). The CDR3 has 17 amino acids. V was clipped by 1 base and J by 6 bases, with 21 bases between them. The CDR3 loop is CATSRGLNRMGSDGYTF. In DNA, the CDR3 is TGTGCCACCAGCAGAGGACTCAATAGAATGGGTTCGGATGGCTACACCTTC.

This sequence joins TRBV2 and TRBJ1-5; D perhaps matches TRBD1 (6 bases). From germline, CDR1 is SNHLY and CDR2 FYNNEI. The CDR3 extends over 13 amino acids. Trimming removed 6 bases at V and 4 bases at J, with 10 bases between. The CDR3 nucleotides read TGTGCCAGCAGAAGGACAGTTAATCAGCCCCAGCATTTT. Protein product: CASRRTVNQPQHF.

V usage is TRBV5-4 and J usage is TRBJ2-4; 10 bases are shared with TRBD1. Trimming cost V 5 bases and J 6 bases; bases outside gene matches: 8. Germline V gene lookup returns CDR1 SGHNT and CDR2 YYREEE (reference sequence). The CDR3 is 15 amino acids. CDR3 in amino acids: CASSLGDRGPNIQYF. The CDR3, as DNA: TGTGCCAGCAGTCTAGGAGACAGGGGGCCAAACATTCAGTACTTC.

In DNA form, the CDR3 reads TGTGCCAGCAGCCCACACCCCCGCGGACAACCAAGGGACGAGCAGTACTTC. Encoded protein: CASSPHPRGQPRDEQYF. The chain is built from TRBV7-9 and TRBJ2-7; weak D call: TRBD1 (5 bases). The CDR3 spans 17 residues. Germline V gives CDR1 SEHNR, CDR2 FQNEAQ (reference sequence). Trimming left V 5 bases short and J 5 bases short, with 25 bases between.

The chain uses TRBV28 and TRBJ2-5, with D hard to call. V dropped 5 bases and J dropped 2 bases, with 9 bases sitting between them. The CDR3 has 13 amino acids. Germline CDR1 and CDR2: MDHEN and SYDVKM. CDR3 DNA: TGTGCCAGCAGTAGTTACGGACAAGAGACCCAGTACTTC. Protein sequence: CASSSYGQETQYF. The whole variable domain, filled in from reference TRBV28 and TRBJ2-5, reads DVKVTQSSRYLVKRTGEKVFLECVQDMDHENMFWYRQDPGLGLRLIYFSYDVKMKEKGDIPEGYSVSREKKERFSLILESASTNQTSMYLCASSSYGQETQYFGPGTRLLVL.

CDR3 residues: CAWSGAGITGELFF. CDR3 sequence (DNA): TGTGCCTGGAGTGGGGCAGGGATCACCGGGGAGCTGTTTTTT. This rearrangement joins TRBV30 to TRBJ2-2; the D gene is possibly TRBD1 (5 bases). Germline V gene data show CDR1 as GTSNPN and CDR2 as SVGIG (reference sequence). V was clipped by 1 base and J by 4 bases, with 10 bases between them. The CDR3 consists of 14 residues.

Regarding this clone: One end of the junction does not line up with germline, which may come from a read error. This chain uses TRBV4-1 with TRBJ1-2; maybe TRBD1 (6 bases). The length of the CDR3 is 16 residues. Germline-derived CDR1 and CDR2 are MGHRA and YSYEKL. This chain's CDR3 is CASSQDGSPNPTGTIF. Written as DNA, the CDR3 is TGCGCCAGCAGCCAAGATGGTTCCCCGAATCCGACAGGTACCATATTC.

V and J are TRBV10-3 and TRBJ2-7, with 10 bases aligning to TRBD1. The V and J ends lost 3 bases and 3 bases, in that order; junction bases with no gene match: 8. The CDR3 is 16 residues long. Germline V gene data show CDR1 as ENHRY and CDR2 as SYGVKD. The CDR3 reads CAISELRGQGDYEQYF. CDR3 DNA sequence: TGTGCCATCAGTGAACTACGCGGACAGGGGGACTACGAGCAGTACTTC.